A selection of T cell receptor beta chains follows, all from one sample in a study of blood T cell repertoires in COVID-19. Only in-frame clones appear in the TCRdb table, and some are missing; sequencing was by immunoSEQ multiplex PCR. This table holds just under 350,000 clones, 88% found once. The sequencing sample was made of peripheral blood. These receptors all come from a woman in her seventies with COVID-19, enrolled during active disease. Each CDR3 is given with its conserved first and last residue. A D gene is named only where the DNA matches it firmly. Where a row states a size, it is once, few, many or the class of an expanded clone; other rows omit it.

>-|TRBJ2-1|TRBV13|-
CASSLGGGTRNEQFF
TGTGCCAGCAGCTTAGGAGGGGGAACTCGCAATGAGCAGTTCTTC
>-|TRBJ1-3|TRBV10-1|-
CASSESSAGNTIYF
TGCGCCAGCAGTGAGTCGTCAGCTGGAAACACCATATATTTT
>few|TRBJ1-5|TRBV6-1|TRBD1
CASSDGPGQGASGNQPQHF
TGTGCCAGCAGTGATGGGCCGGGACAGGGGGCGAGTGGCAATCAGCCCCAGCATTTT
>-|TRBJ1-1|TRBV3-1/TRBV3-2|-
CASVQGRGAFF
TGTGCCAGCGTACAAGGGAGGGGGGCTTTCTTT
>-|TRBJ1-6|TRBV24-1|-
CATSDLNSLYNSPLHF
TGTGCCACCAGTGATTTAAACAGCCTCTATAATTCACCCCTCCACTTT
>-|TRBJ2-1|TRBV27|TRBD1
CASRRGQRGEFF
TGTGCCAGCAGACGGGGACAGCGTGGTGAGTTCTTC
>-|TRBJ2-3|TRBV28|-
CASSGGATDTQYF
TGTGCCAGCAGTGGGGGGGCCACAGATACGCAGTATTTT
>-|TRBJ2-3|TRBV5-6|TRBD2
CASSYGTSGTYTQYF
TGTGCCAGCAGCTACGGGACTAGCGGTACCTATACGCAGTATTTT
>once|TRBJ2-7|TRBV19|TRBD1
CASSIRTGTYEQYF
TGTGCCAGTAGTATTCGGACAGGCACCTACGAGCAGTACTTC
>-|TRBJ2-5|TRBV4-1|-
CASSRVGGLQETQYF
TGCGCCAGCAGCCGTGTTGGCGGCCTCCAAGAGACCCAGTACTTC
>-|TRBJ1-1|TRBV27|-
CASSLFGKMNTEAFF
TGTGCCAGCAGTTTATTCGGGAAGATGAACACTGAAGCTTTCTTT
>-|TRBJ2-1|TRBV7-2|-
CASSLALANYEQFF
TGTGCCAGCAGCTTAGCACTAGCAAATTATGAGCAGTTCTTC
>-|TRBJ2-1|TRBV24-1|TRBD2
CATSDIGLAGGPRYNEQFF
TGTGCCACCAGTGATATCGGACTAGCGGGGGGGCCGCGTTACAATGAGCAGTTCTTC
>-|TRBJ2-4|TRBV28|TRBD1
CASSGRGPKNIQYF
TGTGCCAGCAGTGGCAGGGGGCCGAAAAACATTCAGTACTTC
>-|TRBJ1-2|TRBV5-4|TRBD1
CASSPMGQGKYGYTF
TGTGCCAGCAGCCCGATGGGACAGGGGAAATATGGCTACACCTTC
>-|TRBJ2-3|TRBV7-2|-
CASSRTFTDTQYF
TGTGCCAGCAGCCGGACATTCACAGATACGCAGTATTTT
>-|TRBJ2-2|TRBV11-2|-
CASSLDRLANTGELFF
TGTGCCAGCAGCTTAGATCGGCTAGCTAACACCGGGGAGCTGTTTTTT
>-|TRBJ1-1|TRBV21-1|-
CASSKDGAGLLNTEAFF
TGTGCCAGCAGCAAAGATGGGGCAGGTCTGTTGAACACTGAAGCTTTCTTT
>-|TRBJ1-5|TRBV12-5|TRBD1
CASGNDRVEPQHF
TGTGCTAGTGGTAATGACAGGGTTGAGCCCCAGCATTTT
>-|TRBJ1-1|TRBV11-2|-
CASSLEGGTEAFF
TGTGCCAGCAGCTTAGAGGGGGGAACTGAAGCTTTCTTT
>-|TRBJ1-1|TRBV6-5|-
CASSYSIGGYGTEAFF
TGTGCCAGCAGTTACTCGATAGGGGGATATGGGACTGAAGCTTTCTTT
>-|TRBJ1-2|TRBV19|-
CASSEDLGGYTF
TGTGCCAGTAGTGAAGACTTAGGTGGCTACACCTTC
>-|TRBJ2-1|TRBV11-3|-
CASSSGGTFAFNEQFF
TGTGCCAGCAGCTCAGGAGGGACTTTCGCCTTCAATGAGCAGTTCTTC
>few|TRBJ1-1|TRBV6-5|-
CASRPTVNTEAFF
TGTGCCAGCAGACCTACAGTGAACACTGAAGCTTTCTTT
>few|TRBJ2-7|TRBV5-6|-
CASKPLGDQYYEQYF
TGTGCCAGCAAACCTTTGGGAGACCAGTATTACGAGCAGTACTTC
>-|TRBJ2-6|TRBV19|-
CASSPVGTNSGANVLTF
TGTGCCAGTAGCCCAGTCGGGACAAATTCTGGGGCCAACGTCCTGACTTTC
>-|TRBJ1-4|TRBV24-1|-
CATLRGAHEKLFF
TGTGCCACGCTCCGGGGGGCACATGAAAAACTGTTTTTT
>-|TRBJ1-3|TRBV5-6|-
CASSLRTLSRNTIYF
TGTGCCAGCAGCTTGAGGACACTATCCCGAAACACCATATATTTT
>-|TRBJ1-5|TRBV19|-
CASSPRTGNQPQHF
TGTGCCAGTAGTCCCCGGACAGGCAATCAGCCCCAGCATTTT
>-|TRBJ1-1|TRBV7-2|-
CASSFGGRYTEAFF
TGTGCCAGCAGCTTCGGGGGACGGTACACTGAAGCTTTCTTT
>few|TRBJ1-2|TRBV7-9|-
CASSQDSNYGYTF
TGTGCCAGCAGCCAGGACAGTAACTATGGCTACACCTTC
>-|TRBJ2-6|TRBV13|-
CASRRGAGANVLTF
TGTGCCAGTCGCAGGGGAGCCGGGGCCAACGTCCTGACTTTC
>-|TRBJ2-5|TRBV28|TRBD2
CASRPGAGGRRETQYF
TGTGCCAGCAGACCCGGTGCGGGGGGCCGAAGGGAGACCCAGTACTTC
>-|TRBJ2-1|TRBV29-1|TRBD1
CSVRTGTGRDEQFF
TGCAGCGTCAGAACCGGGACAGGGCGCGATGAGCAGTTCTTC
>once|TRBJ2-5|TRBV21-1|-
CASSLRLAGLETQYF
TGTGCCAGCAGCCTACGACTAGCGGGGTTGGAGACCCAGTACTTC
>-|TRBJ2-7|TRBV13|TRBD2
CASSFPSGGSYEQYF
TGTGCCAGCAGCTTCCCTAGCGGGGGCTCCTACGAGCAGTACTTC
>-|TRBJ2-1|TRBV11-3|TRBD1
CASSLDRADEQFF
TGTGCCAGCAGCTTGGACAGGGCCGATGAGCAGTTCTTC
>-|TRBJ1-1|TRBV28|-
CASSFPNSGSEAFF
TGTGCCAGCAGTTTTCCCAACTCAGGGTCTGAAGCTTTCTTT
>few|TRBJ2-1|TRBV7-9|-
CASSLITDEQFF
TGTGCCAGCAGCTTAATAACAGACGAGCAGTTCTTC
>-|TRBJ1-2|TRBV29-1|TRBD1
CSGRTGVNYGYTF
TGCAGCGGACGGACAGGGGTTAACTATGGCTACACCTTC
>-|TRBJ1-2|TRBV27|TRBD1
CASRRTGLGYTF
TGTGCCAGCAGACGGACAGGGCTTGGGTACACCTTC
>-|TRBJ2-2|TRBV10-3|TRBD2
CAIKEGTSGGRPAWGELFF
TGTGCCATCAAAGAGGGGACTAGCGGGGGCCGCCCCGCATGGGGGGAGCTGTTTTTT
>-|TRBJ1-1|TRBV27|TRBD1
CASSAWQGVTEAFF
TGTGCCAGCAGTGCGTGGCAGGGGGTCACTGAAGCTTTCTTT
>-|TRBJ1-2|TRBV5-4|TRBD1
CASSTGTGNYGYTF
TGTGCCAGCAGCACCGGGACAGGGAACTATGGCTACACCTTC
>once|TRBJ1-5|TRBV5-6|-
CASSSGRQPQHF
TGTGCCAGCAGCTCCGGGAGGCAGCCCCAGCATTTT
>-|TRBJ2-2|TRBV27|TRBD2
CASRTSGGIVTGELFF
TGTGCCAGCAGGACTAGCGGGGGGATCGTCACCGGGGAGCTGTTTTTT
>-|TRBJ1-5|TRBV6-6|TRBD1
CASRKTGEHHQPQHF
TGTGCCAGCAGGAAGACAGGGGAACACCATCAGCCCCAGCATTTT
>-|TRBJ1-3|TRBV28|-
CASSSFPGNTIYF
TGTGCCAGCAGTTCTTTCCCTGGAAACACCATATATTTT
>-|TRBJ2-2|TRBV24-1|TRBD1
CATSDSDRGFTGELFF
TGTGCCACCAGTGACTCTGACAGGGGGTTCACCGGGGAGCTGTTTTTT
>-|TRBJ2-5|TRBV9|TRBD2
CASSETSGQETQYF
TGTGCCAGCAGTGAGACTAGCGGACAAGAGACCCAGTACTTC
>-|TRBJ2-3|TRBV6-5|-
CASNSAGAPTDTQYF
TGTGCCAGCAATTCGGCGGGGGCTCCCACAGATACGCAGTATTTT
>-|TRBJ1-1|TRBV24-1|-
CATSDIQGLGAFF
TGTGCCACCAGTGATATCCAGGGGTTAGGAGCTTTCTTT
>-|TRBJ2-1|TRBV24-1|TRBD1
CATRGTGYNEQFF
TGTGCCACCAGGGGGACAGGGTACAATGAGCAGTTCTTC